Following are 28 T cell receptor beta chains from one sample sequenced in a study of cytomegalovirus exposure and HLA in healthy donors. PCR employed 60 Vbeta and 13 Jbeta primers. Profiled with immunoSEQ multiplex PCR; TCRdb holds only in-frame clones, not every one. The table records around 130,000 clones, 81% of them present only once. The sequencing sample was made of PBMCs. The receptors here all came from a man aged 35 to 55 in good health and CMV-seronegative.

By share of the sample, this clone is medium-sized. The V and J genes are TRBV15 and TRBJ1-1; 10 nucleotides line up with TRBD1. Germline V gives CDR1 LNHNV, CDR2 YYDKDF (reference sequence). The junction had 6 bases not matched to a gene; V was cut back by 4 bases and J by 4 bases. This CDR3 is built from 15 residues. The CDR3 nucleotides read TGTGCCACCAGCATAGACAGGGGGCCTTTCACTGAAGCTTTCTTT. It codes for CATSIDRGPFTEAFF.

CDR3 sequence (DNA): TGTGCCAGCTCAACAATGTCGGACATTAGGGAGCAGTTCTTC. Translating gives CASSTMSDIREQFF. The J gene is TRBJ2-1, the V gene TRBV18; a weak D match, TRBD1 (5 bases). Trimming removed 5 bases at V and 10 bases at J, with 18 bases between. CDR1 KGHSH and CDR2 LQKENI come from the germline V gene. CDR3 length: 14 amino acids.

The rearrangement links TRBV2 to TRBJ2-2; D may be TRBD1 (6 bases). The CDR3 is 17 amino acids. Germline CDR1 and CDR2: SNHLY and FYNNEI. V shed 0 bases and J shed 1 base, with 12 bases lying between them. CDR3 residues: CASSEAEQGGNTGELFF. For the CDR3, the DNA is TGTGCCAGCAGTGAAGCAGAACAGGGCGGGAACACCGGGGAGCTGTTTTTT.

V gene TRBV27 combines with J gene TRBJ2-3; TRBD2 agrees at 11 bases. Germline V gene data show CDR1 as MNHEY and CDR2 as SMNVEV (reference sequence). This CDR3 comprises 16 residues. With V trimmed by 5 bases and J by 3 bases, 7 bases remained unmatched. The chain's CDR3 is CASSVASGRTTDTQYF. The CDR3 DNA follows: TGTGCCAGCAGTGTCGCTAGCGGGAGGACTACAGATACGCAGTATTTT.

CDR3 DNA: TGTGCCAGCAGTTTACTCCGGGTATATGGCACTGAAGCTTTCTTT. It is translated as CASSLLRVYGTEAFF. The chain uses TRBV27 and TRBJ1-1; no clear D. The V end was cut by 2 bases, the J end by 4 bases, with 14 bases between. Germline V gene data show CDR1 as MNHEY and CDR2 as SMNVEV (reference sequence). This CDR3 is 15 amino acids long.

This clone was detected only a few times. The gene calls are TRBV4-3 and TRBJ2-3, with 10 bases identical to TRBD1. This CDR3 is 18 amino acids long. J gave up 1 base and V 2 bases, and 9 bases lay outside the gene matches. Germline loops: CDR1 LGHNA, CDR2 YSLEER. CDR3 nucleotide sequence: TGCGCCAGCAGCCAACGTTGGACAGGGGGTTCTGGCACAGATACGCAGTATTTT. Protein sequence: CASSQRWTGGSGTDTQYF.

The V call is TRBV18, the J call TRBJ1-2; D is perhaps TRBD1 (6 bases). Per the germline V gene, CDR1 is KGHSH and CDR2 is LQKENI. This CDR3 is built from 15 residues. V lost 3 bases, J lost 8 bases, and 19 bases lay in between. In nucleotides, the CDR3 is TGTGCCAGCTCACCTTACAGGGACATAGACGGGGGCTACACCTTC. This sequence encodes CASSPYRDIDGGYTF.

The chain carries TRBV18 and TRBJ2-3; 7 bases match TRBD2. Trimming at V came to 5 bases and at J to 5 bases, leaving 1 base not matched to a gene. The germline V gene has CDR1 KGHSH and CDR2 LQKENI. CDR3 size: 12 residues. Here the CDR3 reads CASSTGGDTQYF. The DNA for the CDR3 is TGTGCCAGCTCAACGGGGGGAGATACGCAGTATTTT. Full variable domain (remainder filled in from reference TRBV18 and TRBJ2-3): NAGVMQNPRHLVRRRGQEARLRCSPMKGHSHVYWYRQLPEEGLKFMVYLQKENIIDESGMPKERFSAEFPKEGPSILRIQQVVRGDSAAYFCASSTGGDTQYFGPGTRLTVL.

The CDR3 is CASSPMGGRETEAFF. The CDR3 DNA is TGTGCCAGCAGCCCGATGGGGGGGAGGGAGACTGAAGCTTTCTTT. The chain carries TRBV5-8 and TRBJ1-1, with D possibly being TRBD1 (5 bases). The CDR3 has 15 residues. Trimming took off 4 bases at V and 5 bases at J, with 18 bases between the two ends. Germline CDR1 reads SGHTS; CDR2 reads YDEGEE.

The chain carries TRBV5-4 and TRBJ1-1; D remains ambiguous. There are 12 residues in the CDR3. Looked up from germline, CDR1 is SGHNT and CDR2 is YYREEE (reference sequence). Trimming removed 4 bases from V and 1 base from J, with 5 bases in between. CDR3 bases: TGTGCCAGCAGCGAGGGGAACACTGAAGCTTTCTTT. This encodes CASSEGNTEAFF.

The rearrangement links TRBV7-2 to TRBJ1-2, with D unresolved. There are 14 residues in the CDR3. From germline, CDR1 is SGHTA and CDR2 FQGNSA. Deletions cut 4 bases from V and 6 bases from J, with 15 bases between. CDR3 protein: CASSYGRAGDGYTF. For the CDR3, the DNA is TGTGCCAGCAGCTACGGGCGCGCCGGGGATGGCTACACCTTC.

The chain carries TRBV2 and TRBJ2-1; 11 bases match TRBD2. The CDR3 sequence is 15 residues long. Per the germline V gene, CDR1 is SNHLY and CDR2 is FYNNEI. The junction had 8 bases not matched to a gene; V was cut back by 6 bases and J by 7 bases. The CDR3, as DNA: TGTGCCAGCAGGATAGCGGGAGGGCCTGGGAATGAGCAGTTCTTC. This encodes CASRIAGGPGNEQFF.

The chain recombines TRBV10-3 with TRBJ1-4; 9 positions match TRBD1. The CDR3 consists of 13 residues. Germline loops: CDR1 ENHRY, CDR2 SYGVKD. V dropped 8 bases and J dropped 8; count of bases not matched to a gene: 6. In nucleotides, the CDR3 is TGTGCCATCCAACAGGGGGCAGAGGAAAAACTGTTTTTT. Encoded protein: CAIQQGAEEKLFF.

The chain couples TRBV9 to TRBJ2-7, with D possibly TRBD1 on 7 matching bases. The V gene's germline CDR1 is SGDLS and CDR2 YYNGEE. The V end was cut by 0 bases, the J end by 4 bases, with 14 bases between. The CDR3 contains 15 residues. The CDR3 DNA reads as TGTGCCAGCAGCGTAGAGGCAGGGGGGCAGTACGAGCAGTACTTC. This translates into CASSVEAGGQYEQYF.

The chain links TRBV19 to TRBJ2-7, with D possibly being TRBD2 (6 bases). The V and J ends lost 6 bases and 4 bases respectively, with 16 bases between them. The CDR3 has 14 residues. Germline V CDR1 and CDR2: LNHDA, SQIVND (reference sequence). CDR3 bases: TGTGCCAGTAGCCCGAGCGGGTGGGAATACGAGCAGTACTTC. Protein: CASSPSGWEYEQYF.

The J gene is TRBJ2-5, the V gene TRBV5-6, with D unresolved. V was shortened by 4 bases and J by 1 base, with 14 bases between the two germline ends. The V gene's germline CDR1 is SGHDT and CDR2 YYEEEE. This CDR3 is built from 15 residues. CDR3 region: CASSVKSGPQETQYF. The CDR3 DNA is TGTGCCAGCAGCGTGAAGTCGGGTCCCCAAGAGACCCAGTACTTC.

The CDR3 loop is CAISEREGLADTDTQYF. CDR3 DNA: TGTGCCATCAGTGAGCGGGAGGGGCTAGCGGACACAGATACGCAGTATTTT. The chain joins TRBV10-3 to TRBJ2-3, with 8 bases identical to TRBD2. Per the germline V gene, CDR1 is ENHRY and CDR2 is SYGVKD. The CDR3 extends over 17 amino acids. Losses at the gene ends were 2 bases for V and 2 bases for J; bases not matched to a gene: 9.

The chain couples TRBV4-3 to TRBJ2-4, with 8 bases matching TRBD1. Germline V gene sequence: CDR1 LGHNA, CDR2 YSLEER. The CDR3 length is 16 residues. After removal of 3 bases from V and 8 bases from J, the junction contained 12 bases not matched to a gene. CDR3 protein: CASSQGHRGVGHIQYF. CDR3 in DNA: TGCGCCAGCAGCCAGGGGCACAGGGGGGTGGGCCACATTCAGTACTTC.

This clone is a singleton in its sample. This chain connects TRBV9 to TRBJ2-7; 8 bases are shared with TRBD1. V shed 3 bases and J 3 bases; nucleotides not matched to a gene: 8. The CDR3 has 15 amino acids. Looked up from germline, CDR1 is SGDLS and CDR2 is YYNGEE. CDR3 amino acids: CASSAQGAWDYEQYF. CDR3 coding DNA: TGTGCCAGCAGCGCCCAGGGGGCATGGGACTACGAGCAGTACTTC.

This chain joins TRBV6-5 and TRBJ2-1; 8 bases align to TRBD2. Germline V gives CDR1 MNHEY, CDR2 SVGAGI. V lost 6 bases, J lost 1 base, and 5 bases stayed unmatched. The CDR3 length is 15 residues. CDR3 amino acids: CASSRTSPSYNEQFF. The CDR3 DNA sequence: TGTGCCAGCAGCCGGACTAGCCCTTCCTACAATGAGCAGTTCTTC.

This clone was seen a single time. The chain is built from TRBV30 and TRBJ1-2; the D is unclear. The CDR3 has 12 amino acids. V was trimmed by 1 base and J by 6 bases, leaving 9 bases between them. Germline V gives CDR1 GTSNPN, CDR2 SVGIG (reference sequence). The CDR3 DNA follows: TGTGCCTGGAGTGGAGGGATCCATGGCTACACCTTC. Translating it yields CAWSGGIHGYTF.

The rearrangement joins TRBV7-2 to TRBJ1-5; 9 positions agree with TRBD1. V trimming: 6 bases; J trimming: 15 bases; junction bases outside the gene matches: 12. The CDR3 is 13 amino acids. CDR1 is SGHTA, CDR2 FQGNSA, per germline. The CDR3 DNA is TGTGCCAGCAGTAAGGGACAGGGACTAACCACGCATTTT. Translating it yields CASSKGQGLTTHF. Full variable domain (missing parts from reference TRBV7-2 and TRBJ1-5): GAGVSQSPSNKVTEKGKDVELRCDPISGHTALYWYRQSLGQGLEFLIYFQGNSAPDKSGLPSDRFSAERTGGSVSTLTIQRTQQEDSAVYLCASSKGQGLTTHFGDGTRLSIL.

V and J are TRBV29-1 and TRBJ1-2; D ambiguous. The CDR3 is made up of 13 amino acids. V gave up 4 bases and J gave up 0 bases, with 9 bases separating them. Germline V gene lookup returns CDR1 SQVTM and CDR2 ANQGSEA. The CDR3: CSVGSGTNYGYTF. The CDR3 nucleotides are TGCAGCGTTGGATCGGGGACTAACTATGGCTACACCTTC.

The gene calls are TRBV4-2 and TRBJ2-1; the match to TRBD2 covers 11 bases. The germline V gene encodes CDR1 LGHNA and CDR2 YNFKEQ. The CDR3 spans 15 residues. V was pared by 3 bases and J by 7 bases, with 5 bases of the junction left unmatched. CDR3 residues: CASSHTGTSGNEQFF. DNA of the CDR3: TGTGCCAGCAGCCATACCGGGACTAGCGGAAATGAGCAGTTCTTC.

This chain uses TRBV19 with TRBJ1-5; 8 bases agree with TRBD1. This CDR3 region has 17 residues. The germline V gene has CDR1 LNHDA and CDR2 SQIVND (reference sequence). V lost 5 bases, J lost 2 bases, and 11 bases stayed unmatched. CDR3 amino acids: CASSRNTGTGGNQPQHF. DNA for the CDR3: TGTGCCAGTAGTCGAAACACCGGGACAGGCGGCAATCAGCCCCAGCATTTT.

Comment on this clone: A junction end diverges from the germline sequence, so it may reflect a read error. The CDR3 DNA reads as TGTGCCTGGAGCCGGGACAGTATCGCTGGAAACACCGTATATTTT. Protein sequence: CAWSRDSIAGNTVYF. This chain joins TRBV30 and TRBJ1-3, with 7 bases matching TRBD1. Germline loops: CDR1 GTSNPN, CDR2 SVGIG (reference sequence). The CDR3 loop spans 15 amino acids.

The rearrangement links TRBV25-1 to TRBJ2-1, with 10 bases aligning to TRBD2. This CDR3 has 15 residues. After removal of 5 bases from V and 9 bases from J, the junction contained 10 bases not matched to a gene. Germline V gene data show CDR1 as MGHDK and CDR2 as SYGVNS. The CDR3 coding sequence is TGTGCCAGCAGTTTCCTCGGGACTAGCGAGGTTGAGCAGTTCTTC. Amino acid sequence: CASSFLGTSEVEQFF.

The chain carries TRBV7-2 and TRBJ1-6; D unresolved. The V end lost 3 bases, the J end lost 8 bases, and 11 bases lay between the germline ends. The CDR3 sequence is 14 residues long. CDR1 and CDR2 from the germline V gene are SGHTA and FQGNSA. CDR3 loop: CASSFRLPDSPLHF. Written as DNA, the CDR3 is TGTGCCAGCAGCTTCAGGTTACCAGATTCACCCCTCCACTTT.